Presented here are 22 T cell receptor beta chains from one specimen sequenced in a study of blood T cell repertoires in COVID-19. Data came from immunoSEQ multiplex PCR; TCRdb stores just in-frame clones and leaves some out. The sample contains approximately 190,000 clones, around four fifths of which appear only once. Specimen: peripheral blood. Receptors were obtained from a human donor in a cohort sampled during active COVID-19.

This clone has a single count. The gene calls are TRBV24-1 and TRBJ1-1; D gene ambiguous. CDR1 is KGHDR, CDR2 SFDVKD, per germline. The CDR3 spans 9 residues. Trimming removed 9 bases from V and 8 bases from J, with 6 bases in between. CDR3 DNA: TGTGCCACCTCCTTGGAAGCTTTCTTT. Translation gives CATSLEAFF.

The chain recombines TRBV7-8 with TRBJ2-6; 10 nucleotides agree with TRBD1. In germline, CDR1 is SGHVS, CDR2 FQNEAQ. V lost 1 base, J lost 0 bases, and 3 bases stayed unmatched. This CDR3 is 18 amino acids long. This CDR3 is CASSLVWTGGSGANVLTF. Here the CDR3 DNA reads TGTGCCAGCAGCTTAGTATGGACAGGGGGCTCTGGGGCCAACGTCCTGACTTTC.

This chain joins TRBV5-4 and TRBJ2-1, with D uncertain. The V end was cut by 0 bases, the J end by 5 bases, with 15 bases between. This CDR3 spans 16 amino acids. Germline CDR1 and CDR2: SGHNT and YYREEE (reference sequence). The CDR3 DNA follows: TGTGCCAGCAGCTTGGCCCCCCTAGAGGTTCACAATGAGCAGTTCTTC. Protein sequence: CASSLAPLEVHNEQFF.

CDR3 loop: CASSLEGLAGYNEQFF. The CDR3, as DNA: TGCGCCAGCAGCCTAGAGGGGCTAGCGGGGTACAATGAGCAGTTCTTC. The gene calls are TRBV4-1 and TRBJ2-1; 9 nucleotides line up with TRBD2. Germline-derived CDR1 and CDR2 are MGHRA and YSYEKL. The CDR3 runs 16 residues. V lost 4 bases, J lost 4 bases, and 8 bases stayed unmatched.

The chain is built from TRBV10-2 and TRBJ2-2; 13 bases agree with TRBD2. Trimming took 6 bases from V and 4 from J; bases not matched to a gene: 5. CDR3 length: 16 residues. Germline CDR1 and CDR2: WSHSY and SAAADI. The CDR3 region is CASRGLAGAGTGELFF. CDR3 DNA sequence: TGCGCCAGCAGAGGACTAGCGGGGGCGGGCACCGGGGAGCTGTTTTTT.

The table lists this clone with a count of one. The chain recombines TRBV18 with TRBJ1-2, with TRBD1 identical over 7 bases. Germline V gene sequence: CDR1 KGHSH, CDR2 LQKENI. J lost 2 bases, V lost 3 bases, and 3 bases had no gene match. This CDR3 has 14 residues. CDR3 sequence: CASSPGTENYGYTF. In nucleotides, the CDR3 is TGTGCCAGCTCACCGGGGACAGAAAACTATGGCTACACCTTC.

The chain has TRBV7-9 and TRBJ1-2, with TRBD1 matching over 8 bases. V lost 5 bases to trimming and J lost 5 bases; unmatched junction nucleotides: 10. CDR3 size: 15 residues. Germline V gene data show CDR1 as SEHNR and CDR2 as FQNEAQ (reference sequence). CDR3 loop: CASSTRDRRRYGYTF. CDR3 DNA sequence: TGTGCCAGCAGCACCCGGGACAGGCGGCGTTATGGCTACACCTTC.

V and J are TRBV18 and TRBJ2-2; a weak D match, TRBD1 (5 bases). Trimming left V 7 bases short and J 6 bases short, with 12 bases between. Germline V lookup: CDR1 KGHSH, CDR2 LQKENI. This CDR3 spans 13 amino acids. DNA for the CDR3: TGTGCCAGCTTCAACATCAGGGCCGGGGAGCTGTTTTTT. Its translation: CASFNIRAGELFF.

The chain joins TRBV7-8 to TRBJ2-1, with 10 bases identical to TRBD1. The CDR3 sequence is 18 residues long. V was clipped by 5 bases and J by 0 bases; unmatched bases: 10. Germline V gene lookup returns CDR1 SGHVS and CDR2 FQNEAQ. CDR3 bases: TGTGCCAGCAGCCGCACCGGGACAGGGGAAGGCTCCTACAATGAGCAGTTCTTC. Translation gives CASSRTGTGEGSYNEQFF.

V usage is TRBV5-1 and J usage is TRBJ2-7; a weak D match, TRBD2 (6 bases). Germline V CDR1 and CDR2: SGHRS, YFSETQ. The CDR3 is 14 amino acids. V was trimmed by 3 bases and J by 7 bases, leaving 17 bases between them. The CDR3 region has the DNA TGCGCCAGCAGCTCGTCACTAGCTGATCAGGAGCAGTACTTC. This gives the protein CASSSSLADQEQYF.

The chain recombines TRBV7-2 with TRBJ2-1, with 13 bases aligning to TRBD2. Germline CDR1 reads SGHTA; CDR2 reads FQGNSA. V lost 5 bases to trimming and J lost 6 bases; unmatched junction nucleotides: 13. This CDR3 region has 18 residues. CDR3 protein: CASSLRTSGRGFANEQFF. In nucleotides, the CDR3 is TGTGCCAGCAGCCTTCGGACTAGCGGGAGAGGGTTTGCCAATGAGCAGTTCTTC.

The genes are TRBV7-8 and TRBJ1-5, with D possibly TRBD1 on 5 matching bases. CDR3 length equals 13 residues. The ends were cut back, 5 bases at V and 4 bases at J, with 9 bases in the middle. In germline, CDR1 is SGHVS, CDR2 FQNEAQ. In DNA, the CDR3 is TGTGCCAGCAGCCCCGACAGAAATCAGCCCCAGCATTTT. Translation gives CASSPDRNQPQHF.

The chain uses TRBV6-2 or TRBV6-3 and TRBJ1-2; D unclear. Germline loops: CDR1 MNHEY, CDR2 SVGEGT. The CDR3 runs 13 residues. With 2 bases removed from V and 8 bases from J, the gap between germline ends came to 12 bases. The CDR3 bases are TGTGCCAGCAGTTACAGGCCCGGAGGGGGCTACACCTTC. Amino acid sequence: CASSYRPGGGYTF.

This clone was seen a handful of times. The J gene is TRBJ1-4, the V gene TRBV7-9; perhaps TRBD1 as D (6 bases). The CDR3 has 16 residues. Germline V gene sequence: CDR1 SEHNR, CDR2 FQNEAQ (reference sequence). Trimming stripped 5 bases from V and 3 bases from J, with 16 bases between. The CDR3 loop is CASSPHRRGSNEKLFF. In DNA, the CDR3 is TGTGCCAGCAGCCCTCACCGCAGGGGTTCTAATGAAAAACTGTTTTTT.

The DNA of the CDR3 is TGTGCCAGCAGCCAAGATGGCGCGGGATGGGACGGCTACACCTTC. It encodes CASSQDGAGWDGYTF. The chain joins TRBV3-1 (or the pseudogene TRBV3-2) to TRBJ1-2, with D maybe TRBD1 (5 bases). This CDR3 is built from 15 residues. V was cut by 0 bases and J by 8 bases, with 16 bases left in between. Germline lookup yields CDR1 LGHDT and CDR2 YNNKEL (reference sequence).

The count of this clone is one. The rearrangement joins TRBV6-5 to TRBJ2-1; 14 bases are a match to TRBD2. Germline V gives CDR1 MNHEY, CDR2 SVGAGI. V was clipped by 2 bases and J by 6 bases; unmatched bases: 3. The CDR3 sequence is 16 residues long. CDR3 in DNA: TGTGCCAGCAGTTACCCCGGACTAGCGGGGGGCAATGAGCAGTTCTTC. Residues: CASSYPGLAGGNEQFF.

J is TRBJ2-7 and V is TRBV6-1; D might be TRBD1 (6 bases). This CDR3 region has 15 residues. CDR1 and CDR2 from the germline V gene are MNHNS and SASEGT. Trimming left V 2 bases short and J 1 base short, with 12 bases between. CDR3 protein: CASSETGLYSYEQYV. The CDR3 DNA reads as TGTGCCAGCAGTGAAACAGGGCTTTATTCCTACGAGCAGTACGTC.

V and J are TRBV5-1 and TRBJ1-6, with D tentatively TRBD1 (6 bases). CDR1 is SGHRS, CDR2 YFSETQ, per germline. This CDR3 has 15 residues. The ends were cut back, 4 bases at V and 7 bases at J, with 15 bases in the middle. CDR3 DNA: TGCGCCAGCAGCCCCGAGGGGGGGTTCAATTCACCCCTCCACTTT. Its translation is CASSPEGGFNSPLHF. Complete variable domain (other parts from reference TRBV5-1 and TRBJ1-6): KAGVTQTPRYLIKTRGQQVTLSCSPISGHRSVSWYQQTPGQGLQFLFEYFSETQRNKGNFPGRFSGRQFSNSRSEMNVSTLELGDSALYLCASSPEGGFNSPLHFGNGTRLTVT.

The genes are TRBV9 and TRBJ1-5, with D unresolved. Germline CDR1 SGDLS, CDR2 YYNGEE. This CDR3 has 13 residues. Trimming removed 0 bases from V and 8 bases from J, with 9 bases in between. This chain's CDR3 is CASSVGQMEPQHF. The CDR3 bases are TGTGCCAGCAGCGTAGGGCAGATGGAGCCCCAGCATTTT.

This chain joins TRBV2 and TRBJ1-5; D is possibly TRBD1 (6 bases). The CDR3 runs to 14 residues. Germline loops: CDR1 SNHLY, CDR2 FYNNEI. Trimming cost V 6 bases and J 7 bases, with 16 bases left between them. This CDR3 reads CASSPGGGPQPQHF. The CDR3 bases are TGTGCCAGCAGCCCCGGGGGGGGCCCACAGCCCCAGCATTTT. Full variable domain (outside the CDR3, taken from reference TRBV2 and TRBJ1-5): EPEVTQTPSHQVTQMGQEVILRCVPISNHLYFYWYRQILGQKVEFLVSFYNNEISEKSEIFDDQFSVERPDGSNFTLKIRSTKLEDSAMYFCASSPGGGPQPQHFGDGTRLSIL.

CDR3 DNA sequence: TGTGCCAGCAGCCAAGATCCCCGGGTAGATAGCAGCTCTGGAAACACCATATATTTT. This encodes CASSQDPRVDSSSGNTIYF. This chain connects TRBV4-2 to TRBJ1-3; no firm D call. CDR1 is LGHNA, CDR2 YNFKEQ, per germline. Trimming took off 0 bases at V and 0 bases at J, with 18 bases between the two ends. The CDR3 is 19 amino acids.

This chain joins TRBV28 and TRBJ2-3, with no clear D. Looked up from germline, CDR1 is MDHEN and CDR2 is SYDVKM. Trimming took off 3 bases at V and 0 bases at J, with 10 bases between the two ends. The CDR3 is 15 amino acids. CDR3 coding DNA: TGTGCCAGCAGTTTCCCCGTCACTAGCACAGATACGCAGTATTTT. Encoded protein: CASSFPVTSTDTQYF.